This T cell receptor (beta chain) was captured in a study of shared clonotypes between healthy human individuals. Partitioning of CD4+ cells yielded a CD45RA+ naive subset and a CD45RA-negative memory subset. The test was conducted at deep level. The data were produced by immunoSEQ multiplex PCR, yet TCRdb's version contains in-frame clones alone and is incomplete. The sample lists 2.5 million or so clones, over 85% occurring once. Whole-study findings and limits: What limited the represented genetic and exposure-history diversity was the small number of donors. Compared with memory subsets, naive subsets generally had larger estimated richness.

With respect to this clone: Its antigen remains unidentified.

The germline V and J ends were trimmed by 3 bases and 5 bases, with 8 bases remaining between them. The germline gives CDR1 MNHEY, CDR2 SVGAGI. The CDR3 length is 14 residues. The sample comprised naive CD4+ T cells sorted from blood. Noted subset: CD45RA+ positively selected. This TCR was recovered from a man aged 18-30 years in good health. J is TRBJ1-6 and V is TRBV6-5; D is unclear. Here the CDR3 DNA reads TGTGCCAGCAGTTATAACAGAGATAATTCACCCCTCCACTTT. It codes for CASSYNRDNSPLHF.